This T cell receptor beta chain was identified in a study of cytomegalovirus exposure and HLA in healthy donors. Across the study: The early release's HLA-typed donors yielded approximately 81 million unique TCRs.

This CDR3 has 12 residues. The germline CDR1 and CDR2 sequences are MDHEN and SYDVKM. V lost 4 bases to trimming and J lost 4 bases, with 8 bases between them. A multiplex PCR was run with 60 Vbeta primers and 13 Jbeta primers. Clones were read by immunoSEQ multiplex PCR, and TCRdb kept only the in-frame ones, dropping some. The sample consists of 150,000 to 200,000 clones, around four fifths of them appearing once. With respect to this clone: The antigen is not known.

Study-wide results and limits: In a later analysis, about 17,000 TCR beta sequences were associated with HLA alleles at 0.05 false discovery rate. As a later analysis showed, a missense DCLRE1C variant was linked to trimming of TCR beta V- and J-genes. Presence/absence analyses rested on an assumption that sequencing depth was roughly uniform across donors.

The sequencing input was PBMCs. This sequence originates from a man aged 45-60 years in good health and CMV-seronegative. The chain employs TRBV28 and TRBJ2-7; D is perhaps TRBD2 (5 bases). CDR3 loop: CASSSGEYEQYF. The CDR3, as DNA: TGTGCCAGCAGTTCCGGGGAGTACGAGCAGTACTTC. Drawing the rest from reference TRBV28 and TRBJ2-7, the complete variable domain is DVKVTQSSRYLVKRTGEKVFLECVQDMDHENMFWYRQDPGLGLRLIYFSYDVKMKEKGDIPEGYSVSREKKERFSLILESASTNQTSMYLCASSSGEYEQYFGPGTRLTVT.